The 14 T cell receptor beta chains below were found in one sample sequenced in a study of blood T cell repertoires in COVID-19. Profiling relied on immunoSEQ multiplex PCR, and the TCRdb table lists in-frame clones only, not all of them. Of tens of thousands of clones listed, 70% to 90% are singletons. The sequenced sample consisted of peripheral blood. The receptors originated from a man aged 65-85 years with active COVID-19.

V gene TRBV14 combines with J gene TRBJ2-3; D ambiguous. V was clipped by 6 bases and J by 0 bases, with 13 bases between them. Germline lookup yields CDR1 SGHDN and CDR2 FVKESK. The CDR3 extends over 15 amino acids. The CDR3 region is CASSKNTPSTDTQYF. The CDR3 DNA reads TGTGCCAGCAGTAAAAACACCCCTAGCACAGATACGCAGTATTTT.

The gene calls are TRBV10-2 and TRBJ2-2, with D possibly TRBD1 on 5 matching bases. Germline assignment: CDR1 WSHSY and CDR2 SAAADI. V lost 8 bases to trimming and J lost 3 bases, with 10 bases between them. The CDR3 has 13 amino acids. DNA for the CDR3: TGCGCCAGCCGCCCAGGGCACACCGGGGAGCTGTTTTTT. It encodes CASRPGHTGELFF.

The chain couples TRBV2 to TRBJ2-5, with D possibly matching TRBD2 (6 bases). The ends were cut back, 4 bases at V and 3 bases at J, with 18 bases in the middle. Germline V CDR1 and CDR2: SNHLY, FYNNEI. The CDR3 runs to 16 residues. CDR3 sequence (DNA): TGTGCCAGCAGTGGCGACAGCGCAAGGGAGGAAGAGACCCAGTACTTC. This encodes CASSGDSAREEETQYF.

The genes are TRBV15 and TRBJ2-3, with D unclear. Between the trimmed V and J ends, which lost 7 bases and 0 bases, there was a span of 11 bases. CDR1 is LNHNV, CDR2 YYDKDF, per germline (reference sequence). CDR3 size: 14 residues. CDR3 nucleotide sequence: TGTGCCACCAAACAGAGTCCGAGCACAGATACGCAGTATTTT. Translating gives CATKQSPSTDTQYF.

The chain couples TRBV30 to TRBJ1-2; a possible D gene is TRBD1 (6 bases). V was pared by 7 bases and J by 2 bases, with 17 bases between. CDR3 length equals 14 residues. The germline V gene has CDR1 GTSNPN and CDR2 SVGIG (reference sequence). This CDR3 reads CASSPGASNYGYTF. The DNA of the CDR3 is TGTGCCTCCTCCCCAGGGGCCTCGAACTATGGCTACACCTTC.

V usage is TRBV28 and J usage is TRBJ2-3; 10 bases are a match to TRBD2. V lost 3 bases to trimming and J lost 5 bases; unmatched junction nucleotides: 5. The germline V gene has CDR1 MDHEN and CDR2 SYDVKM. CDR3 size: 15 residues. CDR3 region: CASSFSGGVGDTQYF. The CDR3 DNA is TGTGCCAGCAGTTTCAGCGGGGGGGTCGGAGATACGCAGTATTTT.

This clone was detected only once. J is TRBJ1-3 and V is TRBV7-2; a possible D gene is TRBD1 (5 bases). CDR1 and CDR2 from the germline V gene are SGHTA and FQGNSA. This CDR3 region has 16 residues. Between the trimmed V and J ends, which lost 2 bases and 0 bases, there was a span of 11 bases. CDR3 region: CASSLMAGISGNTIYF. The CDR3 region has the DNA TGTGCCAGCAGCTTAATGGCAGGGATCTCTGGAAACACCATATATTTT. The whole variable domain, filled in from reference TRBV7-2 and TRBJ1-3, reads GAGVSQSPSNKVTEKGKDVELRCDPISGHTALYWYRQSLGQGLEFLIYFQGNSAPDKSGLPSDRFSAERTGGSVSTLTIQRTQQEDSAVYLCASSLMAGISGNTIYFGEGSWLTVV.

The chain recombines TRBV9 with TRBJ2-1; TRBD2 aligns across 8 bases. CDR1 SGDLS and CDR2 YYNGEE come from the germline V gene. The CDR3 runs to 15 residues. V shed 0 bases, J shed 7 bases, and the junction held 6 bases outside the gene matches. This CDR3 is CASSVAGGPLNEQFF. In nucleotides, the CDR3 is TGTGCCAGCAGCGTAGCGGGGGGGCCTTTGAATGAGCAGTTCTTC.

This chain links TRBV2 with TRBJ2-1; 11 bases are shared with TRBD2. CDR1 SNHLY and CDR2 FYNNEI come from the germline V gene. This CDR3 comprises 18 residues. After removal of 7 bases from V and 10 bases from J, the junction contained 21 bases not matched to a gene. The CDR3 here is CASKRDRAYSGGAEEQFF. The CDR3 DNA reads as TGTGCCAGCAAAAGGGACAGGGCATATAGCGGGGGGGCGGAGGAGCAGTTCTTC.

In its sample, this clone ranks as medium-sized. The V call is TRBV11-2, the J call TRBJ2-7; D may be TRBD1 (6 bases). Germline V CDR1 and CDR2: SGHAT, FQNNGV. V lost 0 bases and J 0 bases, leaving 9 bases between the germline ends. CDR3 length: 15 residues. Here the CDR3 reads CASSLEQGSSYEQYF. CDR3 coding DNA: TGTGCCAGCAGCTTAGAACAGGGAAGCTCCTACGAGCAGTACTTC. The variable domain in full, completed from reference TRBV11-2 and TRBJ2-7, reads EAGVAQSPRYKIIEKRQSVAFWCNPISGHATLYWYQQILGQGPKLLIQFQNNGVVDDSQLPKDRFSAERLKGVDSTLKIQPAKLEDSAVYLCASSLEQGSSYEQYFGPGTRLTVT.

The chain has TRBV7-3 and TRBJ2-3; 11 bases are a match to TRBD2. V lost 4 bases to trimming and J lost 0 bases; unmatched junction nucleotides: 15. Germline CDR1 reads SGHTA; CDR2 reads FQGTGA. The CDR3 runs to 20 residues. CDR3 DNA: TGTGCCAGCAGCTCTAAACCAGGGAGTAGCGGGGGGGAGAGCACAGATACGCAGTATTTT. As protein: CASSSKPGSSGGESTDTQYF. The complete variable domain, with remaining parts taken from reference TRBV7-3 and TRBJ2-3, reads GAGVSQTPSNKVTEKGKYVELRCDPISGHTALYWYRQSLGQGPEFLIYFQGTGAADDSGLPNDRFFAVRPEGSVSTLKIQRTERGDSAVYLCASSSKPGSSGGESTDTQYFGPGTRLTVL.

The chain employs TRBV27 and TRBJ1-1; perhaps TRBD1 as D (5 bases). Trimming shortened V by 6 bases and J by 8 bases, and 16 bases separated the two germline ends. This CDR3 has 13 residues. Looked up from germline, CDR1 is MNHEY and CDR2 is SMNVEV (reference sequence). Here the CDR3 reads CASRLVRDSEAFF. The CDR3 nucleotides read TGTGCCAGCAGATTAGTCAGGGACTCCGAAGCTTTCTTT.

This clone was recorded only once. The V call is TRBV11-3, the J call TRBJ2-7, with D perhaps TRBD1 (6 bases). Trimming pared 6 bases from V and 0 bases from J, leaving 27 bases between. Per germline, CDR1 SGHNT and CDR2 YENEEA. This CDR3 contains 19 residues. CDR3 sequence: CASSLTLQGPPLSSYEQYF. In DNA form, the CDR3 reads TGTGCCAGCAGTTTGACGTTACAGGGTCCACCCCTTAGCTCCTACGAGCAGTACTTC.

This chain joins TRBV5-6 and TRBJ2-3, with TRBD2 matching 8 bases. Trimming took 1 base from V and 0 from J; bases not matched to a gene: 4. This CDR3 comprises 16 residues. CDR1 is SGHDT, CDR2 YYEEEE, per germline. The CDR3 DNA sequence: TGTGCCAGCAGCTTGTTTAGCGGGGCGAGCACAGATACGCAGTATTTT. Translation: CASSLFSGASTDTQYF.